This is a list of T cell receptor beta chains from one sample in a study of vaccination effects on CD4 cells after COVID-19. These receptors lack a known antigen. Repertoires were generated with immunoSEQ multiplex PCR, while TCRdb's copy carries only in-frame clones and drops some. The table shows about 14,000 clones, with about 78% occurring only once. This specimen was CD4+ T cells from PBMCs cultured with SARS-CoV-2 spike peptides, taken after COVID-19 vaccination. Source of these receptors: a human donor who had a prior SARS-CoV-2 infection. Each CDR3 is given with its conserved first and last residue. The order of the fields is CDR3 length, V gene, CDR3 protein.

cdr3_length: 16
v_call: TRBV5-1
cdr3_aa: CASSLGVRLASDTQYF

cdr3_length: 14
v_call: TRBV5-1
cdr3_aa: CASSSDGSYNEQFF

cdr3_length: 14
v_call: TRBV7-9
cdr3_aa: CASSLQGANTEAFF

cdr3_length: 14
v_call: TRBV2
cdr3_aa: CASTTNRGGEPQHF

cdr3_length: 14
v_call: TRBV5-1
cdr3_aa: CASSLETGSYEQYF

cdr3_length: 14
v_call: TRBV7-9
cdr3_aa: CASRQDLMNTEAFF

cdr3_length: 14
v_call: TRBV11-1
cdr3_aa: CASSFPGTGREQYF

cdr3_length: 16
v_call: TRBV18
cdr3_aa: CASSPLDLGLGHEQYF

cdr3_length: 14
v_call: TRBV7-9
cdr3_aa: CASTYIGGGNEQFF

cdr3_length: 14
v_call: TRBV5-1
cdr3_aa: CASSLIRPNTEAFF

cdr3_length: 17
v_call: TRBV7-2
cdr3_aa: CASSLVGTSGTVSTQYF

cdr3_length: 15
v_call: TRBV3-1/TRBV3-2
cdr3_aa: CASSQRPSGINGCDF

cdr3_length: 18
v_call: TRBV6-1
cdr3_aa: CASSVRYRDNYSNQPQHF

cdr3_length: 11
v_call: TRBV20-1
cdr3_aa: CSAQQGYGYTF

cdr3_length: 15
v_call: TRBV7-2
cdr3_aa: CASSLVGGRDYGYTF

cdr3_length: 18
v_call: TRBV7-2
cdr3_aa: CASSPLGIAGANPDTQYF

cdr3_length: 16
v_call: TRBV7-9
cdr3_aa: CASSSVGTRLIPTQYF

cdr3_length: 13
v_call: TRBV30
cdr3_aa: CAWSLGWAYGYTF

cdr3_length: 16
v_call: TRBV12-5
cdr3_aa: CASGLVLSQDFYEQYF

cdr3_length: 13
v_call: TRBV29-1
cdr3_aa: CSVGHLDYNEQFF

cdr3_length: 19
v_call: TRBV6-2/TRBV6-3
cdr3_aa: CASSYKRLAGEPAPYEQYF

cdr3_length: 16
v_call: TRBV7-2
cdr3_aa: CASSLQGTRDAYEQYF

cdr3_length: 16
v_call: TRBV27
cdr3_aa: CASSLRLAGVVNEQFF

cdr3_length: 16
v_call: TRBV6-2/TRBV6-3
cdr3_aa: CASSYSKWRGHQPQHF

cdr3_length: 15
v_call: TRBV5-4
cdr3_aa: CASSYSGGGADTQYF

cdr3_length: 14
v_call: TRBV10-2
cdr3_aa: CASSRTGQDDEQYF

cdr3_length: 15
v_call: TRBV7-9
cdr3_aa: CASSTQGASGNTIYF

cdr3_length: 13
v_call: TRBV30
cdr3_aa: CAWSVKSQYEQYF

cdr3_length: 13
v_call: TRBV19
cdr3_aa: CASTDSDRLPLHF

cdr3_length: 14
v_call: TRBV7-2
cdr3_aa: CASSRVLSERAQYF

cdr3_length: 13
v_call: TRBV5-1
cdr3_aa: CASSLELGDTQYF

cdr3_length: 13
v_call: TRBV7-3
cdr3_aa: CASSLGFGYEQYF

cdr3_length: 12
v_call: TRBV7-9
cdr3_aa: CASSSWRDEQYF

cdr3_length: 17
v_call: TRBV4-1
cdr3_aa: CASSLGGTSGFTDTQYF

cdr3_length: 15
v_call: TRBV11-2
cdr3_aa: CASSFSGGAGYEQYF

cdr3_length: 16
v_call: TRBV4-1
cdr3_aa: CASSQPGQGSTTEAFF

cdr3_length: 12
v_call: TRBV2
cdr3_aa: CASGNIGDTQYF

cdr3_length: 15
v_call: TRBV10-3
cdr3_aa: CAITREQGTGYGYTF

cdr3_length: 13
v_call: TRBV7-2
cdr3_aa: CASSLRDRNRAFF

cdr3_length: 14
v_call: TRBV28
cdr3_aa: CASSLWGQGYEQYF

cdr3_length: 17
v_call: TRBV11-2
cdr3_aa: CASSLSVGVLTTGELFF

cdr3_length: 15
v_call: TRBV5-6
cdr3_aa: CASSLVQGVFHEQYF

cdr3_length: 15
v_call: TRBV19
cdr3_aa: CASSILGDTNYGYTF

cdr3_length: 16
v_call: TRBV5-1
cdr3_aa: CASSPSPGQGTGELFF

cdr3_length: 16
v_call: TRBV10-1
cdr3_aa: CASSFAGGVGQETQYF

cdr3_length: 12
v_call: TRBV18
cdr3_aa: CASSSGQETQYF

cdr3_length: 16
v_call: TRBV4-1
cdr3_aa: CASSQATSGGAETQYF

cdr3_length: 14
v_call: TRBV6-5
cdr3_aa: CASRFSRTGNEQFF

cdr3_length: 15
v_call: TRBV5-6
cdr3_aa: CASSLRLAGGETQYF

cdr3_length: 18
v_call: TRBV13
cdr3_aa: CASSLRIGRAGTNEKLFF

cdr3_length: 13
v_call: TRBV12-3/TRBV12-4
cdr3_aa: CASSTPRAGEQFF

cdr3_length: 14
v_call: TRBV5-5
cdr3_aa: CASSPGTAYNEQFF

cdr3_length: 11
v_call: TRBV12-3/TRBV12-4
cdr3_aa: CASSLAYGYTF

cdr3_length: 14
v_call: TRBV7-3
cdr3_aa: CASSLTMTNTEAFF

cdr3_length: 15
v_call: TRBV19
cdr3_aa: CASTPGGHTPRGYTF

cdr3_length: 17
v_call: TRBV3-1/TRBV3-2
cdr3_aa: CASSQDYARATNEKLFF

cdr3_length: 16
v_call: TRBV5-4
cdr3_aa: CASSLGGYGMNTEAFF